This TCR beta chain comes out of a study of CD8+ T cells in alopecia areata. This CDR3 region has 12 residues. Germline loops: CDR1 SGHRS, CDR2 YFSETQ. V was pared by 0 bases and J by 6 bases, with 4 bases between. cDNA reverse transcribed from extracted RNA served as the sequencing template. Generated by immunoSEQ multiplex PCR, the TCRdb table keeps only in-frame clones and is missing some. In the table there are some 99,000 clones, 40% to 45% of which are singletons. Sequencing was done on a sample of CD4+ T cells sorted from blood. The clonotype comes from a human donor with alopecia areata. The rearrangement uses TRBV5-1 and TRBJ2-1; D gene ambiguous. CDR3 bases: TGCGCCAGCAGCTTGGAGGGCAATGAGCAGTTCTTC. Encoded protein: CASSLEGNEQFF.